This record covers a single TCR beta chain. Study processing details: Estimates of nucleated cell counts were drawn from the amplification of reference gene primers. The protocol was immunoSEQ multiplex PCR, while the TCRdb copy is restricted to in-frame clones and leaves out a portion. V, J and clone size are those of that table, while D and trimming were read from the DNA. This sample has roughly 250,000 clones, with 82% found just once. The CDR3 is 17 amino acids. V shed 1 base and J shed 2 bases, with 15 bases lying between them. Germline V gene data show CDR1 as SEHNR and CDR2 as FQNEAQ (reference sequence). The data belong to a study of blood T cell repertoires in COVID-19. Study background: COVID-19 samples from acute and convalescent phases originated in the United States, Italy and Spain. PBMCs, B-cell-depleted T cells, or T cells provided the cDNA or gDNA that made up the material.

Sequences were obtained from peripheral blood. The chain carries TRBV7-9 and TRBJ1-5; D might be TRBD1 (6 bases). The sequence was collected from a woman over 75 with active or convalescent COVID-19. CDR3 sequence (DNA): TGTGCCAGCAGCTTAGGGGCCGGGGCAGGGGGCAATCAGCCCCAGCATTTT. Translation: CASSLGAGAGGNQPQHF.